This T cell receptor (beta chain) was captured by sequencing in a study of Graves' ophthalmopathy and Graves' hyperthyroidism. This CDR3 contains 16 residues. V was cut by 3 bases and J by 2 bases, with 13 bases left in between. Germline CDR1 reads SEHNR; CDR2 reads FQNEAQ (reference sequence). This clonotype was seen a handful of times. Antigen specificity is unknown. RNA transcripts yielded amplified TCR beta CDR3 regions. HTBI-primed first-round RT-PCR preceded second-round multiplex PCR. TCRdb redid the calling of the multiplex PCR reads with MiXCR, one entry per CDR3 protein. Of about 1.2 million distinct CDR3 sequences listed, about 38% were seen once; the top ten hold over 8.5%. Study-wide results and limits: A 13-signature model separated ophthalmopathy from stable hyperthyroidism, around 88% sensitivity, 65% to 82% specificity.

The sequence derives from an adult man with Graves' hyperthyroidism. The chain has TRBV7-9 and TRBJ2-2, with D tentatively TRBD1 (5 bases). Material: peripheral blood or thyroid tissue (not recorded which). CDR3 sequence (DNA): TGTGCCAGCAGCTTCCAAATCAGGGTAAACACCGGGGAGCTGTTTTTT. Translating gives CASSFQIRVNTGELFF.